The TCR beta chain under discussion was sequenced for a study of T cells expressing NK-cell markers. The wider study: Obtained from sorted CD3+CD56+NKG2C+, CD3+CD56+NKG2C- and CD3+CD56-NKG2C+ T cells were the TCR beta repertoires. Eight donors were sequenced, seven testing HCMV-seropositive and one testing seronegative.

The CDR3 is 13 amino acids. Germline V lookup: CDR1 ENHRY, CDR2 SYGVKD. On this clonotype itself: The antigen is not known.

UMI-tagged 5'RACE template switching yielded the TCR beta cDNA. One entry per CDR3 protein, without DNA, is what TCRdb gives after re-calling the 5' RACE reads. The specimen's table records 400,000 or so distinct CDR3 sequences. Findings and limits, study-wide: More than 5 donors showed dominant NKG2C+ clonotypes comprising about 1.0-7.5% of their CD8+ T cells.

V usage is TRBV10-3 and J usage is TRBJ2-7; with no DNA, the TCRdb D assignment of TRBD1 cannot be verified. Sequenced material: blood T cells: a sorted CD56 or NKG2C T cell subset, CD4+ or CD8+ T cells, or bulk PBMC T cells (not recorded which). This sequence originates from a woman in her fifties or sixties in good health. The CDR3 sequence is CAISESAGAEQYF.